Following are 15 T cell receptor beta chains from one sample sequenced in a study of T cell responses to AZD1222 COVID-19 vaccine. The data were produced by immunoSEQ multiplex PCR, yet TCRdb's version contains in-frame clones alone and is incomplete. The sample lists about 110,000 clones, roughly nine tenths occurring once. This material consisted of peripheral blood, taken on day 0 of MenACWY control vaccination. These TCRs come from an adult in good health.

V gene TRBV6-5 combines with J gene TRBJ2-7; 12 nucleotides match TRBD2. The CDR3 has 15 amino acids. The V and J ends lost 2 bases and 3 bases, in that order; junction bases with no gene match: 2. CDR1 is MNHEY, CDR2 SVGAGI, per germline. CDR3 region: CASSYELAGGYEQYF. The CDR3 DNA reads TGTGCCAGCAGTTACGAACTAGCGGGGGGCTACGAGCAGTACTTC.

V usage is TRBV20-1 and J usage is TRBJ1-2, with TRBD1 as a possible D gene (6 bases). The CDR3 is 11 amino acids. The V end lost 4 bases, the J end lost 5 bases, and 8 bases lay between the germline ends. Per germline, CDR1 DFQATT and CDR2 SNEGSKA (reference sequence). DNA of the CDR3: TGCAGTGCTACAGGGGAATATGGCTACACCTTC. Its protein is CSATGEYGYTF.

The gene calls are TRBV19 and TRBJ2-2; 10 bases line up with TRBD2. CDR3 length: 17 amino acids. CDR1 is LNHDA and CDR2 is SQIVND in the germline V gene (reference sequence). Trimming took 3 bases from V and 3 from J; bases not matched to a gene: 7. CDR3 DNA sequence: TGTGCCAGTAGTATGGATTGGACTAGCGGATACACCGGGGAGCTGTTTTTT. Translating it yields CASSMDWTSGYTGELFF.

This rearrangement joins TRBV10-2 to TRBJ2-5; D may be TRBD2 (5 bases). This CDR3 spans 14 amino acids. In germline, CDR1 is WSHSY, CDR2 SAAADI. V lost 7 bases, J lost 0 bases, and 12 bases lay in between. The CDR3 sequence: CASTGSLYQETQYF. The CDR3 DNA reads TGCGCCAGCACGGGGAGCCTGTACCAAGAGACCCAGTACTTC.

The V and J genes are TRBV3-1 (or the pseudogene TRBV3-2) and TRBJ2-3, with D tentatively TRBD2 (5 bases). Germline CDR1 LGHDT, CDR2 YNNKEL (reference sequence). The V gene lost 0 bases and the J gene lost 3 bases, with 13 bases spanning the gap. The CDR3 is made up of 16 amino acids. Here the CDR3 reads CASSQDVRAPTDTQYF. The CDR3, as DNA: TGTGCCAGCAGCCAAGATGTGAGGGCCCCGACAGATACGCAGTATTTT.

This rearrangement joins TRBV19 to TRBJ2-7, with 9 bases that match TRBD1. Germline V gene lookup returns CDR1 LNHDA and CDR2 SQIVND (reference sequence). The CDR3 has 13 amino acids. Trimming removed 5 bases from V and 4 bases from J; junction bases left unmatched: 3. CDR3 nucleotide sequence: TGTGCCAGTAGTGGGACAGGGTTGTACGAGCAGTACTTC. Protein: CASSGTGLYEQYF.

The chain employs TRBV28 and TRBJ1-2, with a weak D call TRBD1 (5 bases). From germline, CDR1 is MDHEN and CDR2 SYDVKM. The CDR3 is 15 amino acids. V was clipped by 4 bases and J by 6 bases, with 18 bases between them. The CDR3: CASSSSGQGINGYTF. The CDR3 DNA is TGTGCCAGCAGTTCATCCGGGCAGGGTATTAATGGCTACACCTTC.

The chain couples TRBV30 to TRBJ1-5; 9 nucleotides match TRBD1. The V segment lost 0 bases and the J segment 6 bases; nucleotides outside the gene matches: 9. Germline loops: CDR1 GTSNPN, CDR2 SVGIG (reference sequence). This CDR3 has 16 amino acids. The DNA for the CDR3 is TGTGCCTGGAGTGTACCGGGACAGGGCTCAATTCAGCCCCAGCATTTT. Protein: CAWSVPGQGSIQPQHF.

This clone was recorded once. V is TRBV7-2 and J is TRBJ2-7; possible D gene TRBD1, 6 bases. Germline lookup yields CDR1 SGHTA and CDR2 FQGNSA. Trimming took 1 base from V and 1 from J, leaving 14 bases between them. This CDR3 region has 16 residues. CDR3 sequence: CASSLVTGQPSYEQYF. In DNA form, the CDR3 reads TGTGCCAGCAGCTTAGTTACGGGACAACCATCCTACGAGCAGTACTTC.

This clone was counted a single time. This chain uses TRBV7-3 with TRBJ1-1; TRBD1 might be the D (6 bases). Trimming removed 5 bases from V and 0 bases from J, with 13 bases in between. Per the germline V gene, CDR1 is SGHTA and CDR2 is FQGTGA. The CDR3 length is 15 residues. The CDR3 DNA reads TGTGCCAGCAGCCTGGGACACACTCTGAACACTGAAGCTTTCTTT. Its protein is CASSLGHTLNTEAFF.

This sequence joins TRBV6-5 and TRBJ1-5; D is ambiguous. The germline V and J ends were trimmed by 3 bases and 0 bases, with 12 bases remaining between them. Germline CDR1 is MNHEY and CDR2 is SVGAGI. The length of the CDR3 is 16 residues. The DNA for the CDR3 is TGTGCCAGCAGTTATGGAGACGGTTATAGCAATCAGCCCCAGCATTTT. Translating it yields CASSYGDGYSNQPQHF.

The rearrangement uses TRBV12-3 or TRBV12-4 and TRBJ1-1; unclear D gene. This CDR3 contains 13 residues. V was clipped by 3 bases and J by 0 bases, with 5 bases between them. For the CDR3, the DNA is TGTGCCAGCAGTTTGACTGTGAACACTGAAGCTTTCTTT. This gives the protein CASSLTVNTEAFF.

The chain joins TRBV3-1 (or the pseudogene TRBV3-2) to TRBJ1-2, with D unresolved. This CDR3 comprises 14 residues. The germline V gene encodes CDR1 LGHDT and CDR2 YNNKEL (reference sequence). V shed 4 bases and J shed 2 bases, with 11 bases lying between them. CDR3 sequence (DNA): TGTGCCAGCAGCCCCCCCACCCACAACTATGGCTACACCTTC. It yields the protein CASSPPTHNYGYTF.

This sequence joins TRBV5-1 and TRBJ1-2; the D is unclear. Trimming removed 2 bases from V and 4 bases from J, with 18 bases in between. CDR1 and CDR2 from the germline V gene are SGHRS and YFSETQ. The CDR3 runs 16 residues. CDR3 DNA sequence: TGCGCCAGCAGCTTTAGAGCCGGAGGGTCTGTCTATGGCTACACCTTC. This codes for CASSFRAGGSVYGYTF.

The rearrangement joins TRBV3-1 (or the pseudogene TRBV3-2) to TRBJ2-7; 9 bases match TRBD1. The junction had 4 bases not matched to a gene; V was cut back by 2 bases and J by 5 bases. Germline values: CDR1 LGHDT, CDR2 YNNKEL (reference sequence). This CDR3 comprises 14 residues. This CDR3 is CASSQRQGVNEQYF. The CDR3 region has the DNA TGTGCCAGCAGCCAAAGACAGGGGGTCAACGAGCAGTACTTC.